The rows below give T cell receptor beta chains drawn from one sample of a study of blood T cells in healthy people across ages. TCRdb used MiXCR to reprocess the 5' RACE reads, holding one entry per CDR3 protein. This sample has around 990,000 distinct CDR3 sequences, with about 23% found just once. The sample was also linked to a second study, of T cells of mothers and their children.

What was sequenced was blood. The receptor set was obtained from a girl aged 2 to 10 in good health. CDR3s include the opening cysteine and the closing phenylalanine or tryptophan. Fields, in order: V gene, J gene, D gene, clone size, CDR3 protein, CDR3 DNA. A D gene is named only where the DNA matches it firmly. Not all rows give a size; the values are once, few, many and, for expanded clones, a class.

>TRBV6-2/TRBV6-3|TRBJ2-1|TRBD2|few
CASSYEGLAGGSSYNEQSF
TGTGCCAGCAGTTATGAGGGACTAGCGGGAGGAAGCTCCTACAATGAGCAGTCCTTC
>TRBV20-1|TRBJ2-1|.|few
CSARNTRVEQFF
TGCAGTGCTAGAAACACAAGGGTCGAGCAGTTCTTC
>TRBV10-3|TRBJ2-5|.|.
CAINPRGGEETQYF
TGTGCCATCAACCCACGGGGTGGGGAAGAGACCCAGTACTTC
>TRBV29-1|TRBJ2-5|TRBD2|.
CSVAGGILEETQYF
TGCAGCGTCGCGGGGGGGATTTTGGAAGAGACCCAGTACTTC
>TRBV18|TRBJ2-5|.|.
CASSHTIWAISQETQYF
TGTGCCAGCTCACATACGATCTGGGCGATCTCACAAGAGACCCAGTACTTC
>TRBV12-3/TRBV12-4|TRBJ2-3|.|.
CASSLGGAGYSTDTQYF
TGTGCCAGCAGTTTAGGGGGGGCGGGGTATTCCACAGATACGCAGTATTTT
>TRBV2|TRBJ2-7|TRBD2|few
CAHETSGSYEQYF
TGTGCCCACGAGACTAGCGGGAGTTACGAGCAGTACTTC
>TRBV6-4|TRBJ2-5|.|.
CASSKARGPETQYF
TGTGCCAGCTCGAAAGCACGGGGGCCGGAGACCCAGTACTTC
>TRBV6-6|TRBJ2-1|.|many
CATGASANSYNEQFF
TGTGCCACCGGGGCTAGCGCCAACTCCTACAATGAGCAGTTCTTC
>TRBV5-6|TRBJ2-7|TRBD2|once
CASSLHRLAGGPVEQYF
TGTGCCAGCAGCTTGCACCGACTAGCGGGAGGGCCAGTCGAGCAGTACTTC
>TRBV9|TRBJ2-7|.|.
CASSPWDGAYEQYF
TGTGCCAGCAGCCCTTGGGACGGCGCCTACGAGCAGTACTTC
>TRBV28|TRBJ2-6|.|.
CASGGRAGSGANVLTF
TGTGCCAGCGGCGGTCGGGCGGGATCTGGGGCCAACGTCCTGACTTTC
>TRBV12-3/TRBV12-4|TRBJ1-1|.|.
CACRRTLTEAFF
TGTGCCTGCCGTCGTACCCTTACTGAAGCTTTCTTT
>TRBV12-3/TRBV12-4|TRBJ1-1|.|few
CASTNPRSPEAFF
TGTGCCAGCACCAATCCCCGCTCCCCTGAAGCTTTCTTT
>TRBV6-2/TRBV6-3|TRBJ2-7|TRBD1|.
CATEKQGTSSYEQYF
TGTGCCACGGAAAAACAGGGGACAAGCTCCTACGAGCAGTACTTC
>TRBV6-1|TRBJ2-7|.|.
CASRQGGEFYEQYF
TGTGCCAGCAGACAGGGAGGGGAATTCTACGAGCAGTACTTC
>TRBV4-2|TRBJ1-1|.|.
CASSQAEGVDEEAFF
TGTGCCAGCAGCCAAGCTGAGGGCGTGGACGAAGAAGCTTTCTTT
>TRBV2|TRBJ2-1|.|.
CASIRETNEQFF
TGTGCCAGCATTAGGGAGACCAATGAGCAGTTCTTC
>TRBV6-6|TRBJ1-5|TRBD1|few
CASMGPWDRGNQPQHF
TGTGCCAGCATGGGCCCTTGGGACAGGGGTAATCAGCCCCAGCATTTT
>TRBV30|TRBJ2-1|TRBD2|few
CAWSGKGLAGSEQFF
TGTGCCTGGAGCGGAAAGGGACTAGCGGGGAGTGAGCAGTTCTTC
>TRBV2|TRBJ1-2|.|.
CASRAGRTDGYTF
TGTGCCAGCAGAGCCGGGCGGACGGATGGCTACACCTTC
>TRBV29-1|TRBJ2-1|.|few
CSVEGRVLNHEQFF
TGCAGCGTTGAAGGAAGGGTTTTAAATCATGAGCAGTTCTTC
>TRBV27|TRBJ2-5|TRBD2|.
CASSLLAGQGTQYF
TGTGCCAGCAGTTTATTAGCGGGACAAGGGACCCAGTACTTC
>TRBV2|TRBJ1-5|TRBD1|few
CASRLGTGVNQPQHF
TGTGCCAGCAGGCTCGGGACAGGGGTCAATCAGCCCCAGCATTTT
>TRBV5-1|TRBJ2-1|TRBD2|few
CASSLGLAGGINEQFF
TGCGCCAGCAGCTTGGGACTAGCGGGAGGAATCAATGAGCAGTTCTTC
>TRBV20-1|TRBJ1-1|.|.
CSARDPGDGAFF
TGCAGTGCTAGAGATCCGGGGGATGGGGCTTTCTTT
>TRBV6-2/TRBV6-3|TRBJ2-7|TRBD2|.
CASSYEPSGAYEQYF
TGTGCCAGCAGTTATGAGCCTAGCGGGGCATACGAGCAGTACTTC
>TRBV7-2|TRBJ1-4|TRBD1|few
CASRPGQANEKLFF
TGTGCCAGCAGACCGGGACAGGCAAATGAAAAACTGTTTTTT
>TRBV20-1|TRBJ2-5|.|.
CSASFGETQYF
TGCAGTGCTAGCTTCGGAGAGACCCAGTACTTC
>TRBV5-6|TRBJ2-1|TRBD1|.
CASVQGQGAREQFF
TGTGCCAGCGTTCAGGGACAGGGGGCAAGGGAGCAGTTCTTC
>TRBV2|TRBJ2-7|.|few
CASSMRSYEQYF
TGTGCCAGCAGTATGAGGTCCTACGAGCAGTACTTC
>TRBV6-1|TRBJ1-6|.|.
CASGQSSYNSPLHF
TGTGCCAGCGGGCAGAGCTCCTATAATTCACCCCTCCACTTT